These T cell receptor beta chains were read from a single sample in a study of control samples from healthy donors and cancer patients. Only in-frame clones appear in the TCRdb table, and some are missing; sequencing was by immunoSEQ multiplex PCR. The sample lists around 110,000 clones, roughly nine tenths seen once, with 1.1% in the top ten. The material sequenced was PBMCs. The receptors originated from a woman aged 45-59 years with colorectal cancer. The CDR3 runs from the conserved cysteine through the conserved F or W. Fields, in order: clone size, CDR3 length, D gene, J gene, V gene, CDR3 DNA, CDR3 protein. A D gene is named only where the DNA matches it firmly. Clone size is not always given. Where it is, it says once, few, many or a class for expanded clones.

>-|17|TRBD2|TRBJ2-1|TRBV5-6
TGTGCCAGCAGCTTGGGACCTAGCGGCTGGGACTACAATGAGCAGTTCTTC
CASSLGPSGWDYNEQFF
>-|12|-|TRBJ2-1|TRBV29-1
TGCAGCGTTGAAGCATTAGGGGGAAAGCAGTTCTTC
CSVEALGGKQFF
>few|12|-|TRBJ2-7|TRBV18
TGTGCCAGCTCACCACGGGATGACGAGCAGTACTTC
CASSPRDDEQYF
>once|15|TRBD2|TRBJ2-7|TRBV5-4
TGTGCCAGCAGCCAGGATCTAGCGGGGAACTACGAGCAGTACTTC
CASSQDLAGNYEQYF
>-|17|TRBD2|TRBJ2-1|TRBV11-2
TGTGCCAGCAGCTCTCTACTGGGGCGGGAGAGCTCCAATGAGCAGTTCTTC
CASSSLLGRESSNEQFF
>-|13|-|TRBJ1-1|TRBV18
TGTGCCAGCTCACCCGAAACTGGGACTGAAGCTTTCTTT
CASSPETGTEAFF
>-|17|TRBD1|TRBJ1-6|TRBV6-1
TGTGCCAGCAGTGTTGACAGGGCAAGCTCCTATAATTCACCCCTCCACTTT
CASSVDRASSYNSPLHF
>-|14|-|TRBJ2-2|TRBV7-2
TGTGCCAGCAGCCGCCTCGGACATACCGGGGAGCTGTTTTTT
CASSRLGHTGELFF
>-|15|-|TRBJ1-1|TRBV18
TGTGCCAGCTCCGTAGAATCGGACGGGAGGACTGAAGCTTTCTTT
CASSVESDGRTEAFF
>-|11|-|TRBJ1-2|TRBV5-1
TGCGCCAGCACCGACTCCTATGGCTACACCTTC
CASTDSYGYTF
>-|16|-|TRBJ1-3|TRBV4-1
TGCGCCAGCAGCAGAGACCCCAGGGGAAGTGGAAACACCATATATTTT
CASSRDPRGSGNTIYF
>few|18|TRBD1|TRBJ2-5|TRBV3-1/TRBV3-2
TGTGCCAGCAGCCAAGATGTTAGGGGACAGGGATTAAGAGAGACCCAGTACTTC
CASSQDVRGQGLRETQYF
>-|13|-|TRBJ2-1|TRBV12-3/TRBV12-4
TGTGCCAGCAGCAAGACGGGATACAATGAGCAGTTCTTC
CASSKTGYNEQFF
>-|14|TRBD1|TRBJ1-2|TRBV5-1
TGCGCCAGCAGCTTAGAACCGGGACAGTTGGGCTACACCTTC
CASSLEPGQLGYTF
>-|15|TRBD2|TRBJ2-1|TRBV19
TGTGCCAGTGGGACGGCGGGAGCACCCTACAATGAGCAGTTCTTC
CASGTAGAPYNEQFF
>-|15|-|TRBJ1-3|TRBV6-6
TGTGCCAGCAGGCTGGACGGGGGCTCTGGAAACACCATATATTTT
CASRLDGGSGNTIYF
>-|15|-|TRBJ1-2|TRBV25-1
TGTGCCAGCAGCCCCACCGGGGGGGCCAACTATGGCTACACCTTC
CASSPTGGANYGYTF
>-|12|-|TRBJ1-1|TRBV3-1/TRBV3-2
TGTGCCAGCAGCTTGAGCAGGGGTCACGCTTTCTTT
CASSLSRGHAFF
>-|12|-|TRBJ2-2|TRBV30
TGTGCCTGGAGTGTATATACCGGGGAGCTGTTTTTT
CAWSVYTGELFF
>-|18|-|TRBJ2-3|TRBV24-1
TGTGCCACCAGTGACCCAAAAGAAGGGAATACTAGCACAGATACGCAGTATTTT
CATSDPKEGNTSTDTQYF
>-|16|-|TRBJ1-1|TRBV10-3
TGTGCCATCACCACCACCAGCGGCTCTCATAACACTGAAGCTTTCTTT
CAITTTSGSHNTEAFF
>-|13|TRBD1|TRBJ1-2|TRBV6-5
TGTGCCAGCAGTAGGACAGGGAACTATGGCTACACCTTC
CASSRTGNYGYTF
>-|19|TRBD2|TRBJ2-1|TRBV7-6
TGTGCCAGCAGCTTAAGAATGCGGTCTAGCGGGAGATCCTACAATGAGCAGTTCTTC
CASSLRMRSSGRSYNEQFF
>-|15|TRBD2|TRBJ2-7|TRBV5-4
TGTGCCAGCAGCTTGTCAGAGACTAGCTACTCCGAGCAGTACTTC
CASSLSETSYSEQYF
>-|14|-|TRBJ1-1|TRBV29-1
TGCAGCGTCCCCCCGTATGATCTGAACACTGAAGCTTTCTTT
CSVPPYDLNTEAFF